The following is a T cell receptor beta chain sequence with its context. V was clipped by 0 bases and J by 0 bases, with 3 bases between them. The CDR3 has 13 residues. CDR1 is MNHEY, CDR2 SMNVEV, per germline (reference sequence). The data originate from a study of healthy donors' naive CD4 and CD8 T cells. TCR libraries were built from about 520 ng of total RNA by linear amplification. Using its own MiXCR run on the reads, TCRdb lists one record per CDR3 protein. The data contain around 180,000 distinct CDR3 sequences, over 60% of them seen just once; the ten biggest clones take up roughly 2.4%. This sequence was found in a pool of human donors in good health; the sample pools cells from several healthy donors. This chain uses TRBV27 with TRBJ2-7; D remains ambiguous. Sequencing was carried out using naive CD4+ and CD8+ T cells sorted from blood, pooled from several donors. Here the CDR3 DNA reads TGTGCCAGCAGTTTATCGCACTCCTACGAGCAGTACTTC. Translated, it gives CASSLSHSYEQYF.